These 5 T cell receptor beta chains share one sample of origin, sequenced in a study of blood T cell repertoires in COVID-19. Sequencing was performed with immunoSEQ multiplex PCR; in TCRdb, only in-frame clones are kept and a portion is missing. The profile shows roughly 160,000 clones, 86% of them singletons. The sample consisted of peripheral blood. These receptors were collected from a man between 45 and 60 years old with active or convalescent COVID-19.

This rearrangement joins TRBV6-5 to TRBJ2-5; a possible D gene is TRBD1 (6 bases). Germline CDR1 and CDR2: MNHEY and SVGAGI. Trimming removed 4 bases from V and 4 bases from J, with 16 bases in between. CDR3 size: 15 residues. The CDR3 here is CASSSSGARSETQYF. CDR3 bases: TGTGCCAGCAGTTCCTCAGGGGCCAGGTCAGAGACCCAGTACTTC.

The rearrangement joins TRBV6-5 to TRBJ1-1, with D unclear. The germline CDR1 and CDR2 sequences are MNHEY and SVGAGI. This CDR3 has 14 amino acids. V lost 4 bases to trimming and J lost 1 base, with 10 bases between them. The CDR3 nucleotides are TGTGCCAGCAGTTCCGGCAGACAGAACACTGAAGCTTTCTTT. Protein product: CASSSGRQNTEAFF.

The chain combines TRBV3-1 (or the pseudogene TRBV3-2) with TRBJ2-3; a weak D match, TRBD2 (6 bases). V lost 1 base, J lost 2 bases, and 13 bases lay in between. Germline assignment: CDR1 LGHDT and CDR2 YNNKEL (reference sequence). The CDR3 runs to 16 residues. CDR3 in amino acids: CASSQGLGSITDTQYF. The CDR3 DNA reads as TGTGCCAGCAGCCAAGGACTAGGGAGTATCACAGATACGCAGTATTTT.

The chain has TRBV7-6 and TRBJ2-1, with 13 positions matching TRBD2. With V trimmed by 0 bases and J by 9 bases, 5 bases remained unmatched. This CDR3 has 16 residues. The germline gives CDR1 SGHVS, CDR2 FNYEAQ. Here the CDR3 DNA reads TGTGCCAGCAGCTTAGCCGGACTAGCGGGAGTTGGTGAGCAGTTCTTC. Translating gives CASSLAGLAGVGEQFF.

V usage is TRBV24-1 and J usage is TRBJ1-2; 9 bases are shared with TRBD1. The CDR3 covers 16 residues. V trimming: 0 bases; J trimming: 8 bases; junction bases outside the gene matches: 9. Per the germline V gene, CDR1 is KGHDR and CDR2 is SFDVKD. The CDR3 nucleotides read TGTGCCACCAGTGATTTGGGGGACAGGGATTTGAGAGGCTACACCTTC. Encoded protein: CATSDLGDRDLRGYTF.